This TCR beta chain came from a study of blood T cell repertoires in COVID-19. Study summary: There were acute and convalescent COVID-19 samples, and they came from the United States, Italy and Spain. PBMCs, B-cell-depleted T cells, or T cells were the source of the cDNA or gDNA that made up the material.

Original processing methods: Using reference gene primer amplification, nucleated cell counts were estimated. The data were produced by immunoSEQ multiplex PCR, yet TCRdb's version contains in-frame clones alone and is incomplete. From that table come the V and J calls and clone size; the DNA was used to work out D and trimming. The table records hundreds of thousands of clones, about 90% of them present only once. The CDR3 contains 15 residues. Trimming cost V 6 bases and J 4 bases; bases outside gene matches: 9. Germline CDR1 LNHDA, CDR2 SQIVND (reference sequence). Sequencing was done on a sample of peripheral blood. This TCR was sampled from a man older than 75 with acute or convalescent COVID-19. The chain uses TRBV19 and TRBJ2-1; 7 bases agree with TRBD1. The CDR3 loop is CASSFSWTGYNEQFF. CDR3 nucleotides: TGTGCCAGTAGCTTTTCTTGGACAGGATACAATGAGCAGTTCTTC.